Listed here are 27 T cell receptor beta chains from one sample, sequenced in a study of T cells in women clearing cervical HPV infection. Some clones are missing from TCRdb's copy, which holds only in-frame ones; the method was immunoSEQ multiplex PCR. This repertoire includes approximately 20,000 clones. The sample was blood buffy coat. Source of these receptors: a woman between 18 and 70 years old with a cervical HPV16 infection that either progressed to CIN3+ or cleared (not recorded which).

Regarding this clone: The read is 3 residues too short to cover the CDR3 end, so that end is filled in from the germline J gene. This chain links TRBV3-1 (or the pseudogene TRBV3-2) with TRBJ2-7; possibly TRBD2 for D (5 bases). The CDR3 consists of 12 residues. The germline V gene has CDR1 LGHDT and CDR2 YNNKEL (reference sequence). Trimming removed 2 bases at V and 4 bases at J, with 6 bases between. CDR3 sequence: CASSQLAYEQYF. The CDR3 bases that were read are TGTGCCAGCAGCCAACTAGCATACGAG.

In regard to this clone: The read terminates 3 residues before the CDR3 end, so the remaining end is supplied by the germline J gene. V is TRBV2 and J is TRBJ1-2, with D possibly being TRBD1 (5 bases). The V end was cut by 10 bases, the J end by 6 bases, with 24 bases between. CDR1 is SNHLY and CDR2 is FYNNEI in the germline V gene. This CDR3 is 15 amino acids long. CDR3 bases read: TGTGCCACCTCAGGGTTTGTCCCAAACCCTGATGGC. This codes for CATSGFVPNPDG. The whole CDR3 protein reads CATSGFVPNPDGYTF.

The chain's CDR3 is CAIATPGQSYNEQFF. The sequenced CDR3 bases are TGTGCCATCGCTACACCGGGACAATCTTACAATGAG. The chain has TRBV10-3 and TRBJ2-1; the D gene is possibly TRBD1 (6 bases). With the read ending 3 residues before the CDR3 end, the germline J gene is used to fill in that end. CDR3 size: 15 residues. CDR1 is ENHRY, CDR2 SYGVKD, per germline. V dropped 8 bases and J dropped 4 bases, with 18 bases sitting between them.

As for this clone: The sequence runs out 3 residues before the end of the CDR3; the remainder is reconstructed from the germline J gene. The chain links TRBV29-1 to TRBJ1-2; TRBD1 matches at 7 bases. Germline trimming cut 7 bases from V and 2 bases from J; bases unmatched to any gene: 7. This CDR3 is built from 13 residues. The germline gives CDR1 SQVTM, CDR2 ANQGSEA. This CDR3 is CSGSTGTNYGYTF. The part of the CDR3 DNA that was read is TGCAGCGGATCGACAGGGACGAACTATGGC. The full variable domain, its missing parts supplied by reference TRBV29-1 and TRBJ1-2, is SAVISQKPSRDICQRGTSLTIQCQVDSQVTMMFWYRQQPGQSLTLIATANQGSEATYESGFVIDKFPISRPNLTFSTLTVSNMSPEDSSIYLCSGSTGTNYGYTFGSGTRLTVV.

CDR3 loop: CAWNLDGYTF. The covered CDR3 bases are TGTGCCTGGAACCTAGATGGC. The V call is TRBV30, the J call TRBJ1-2; no clear D gene. The CDR3 extends 3 residues past the end of the read, so its final part is completed from the germline J gene. V dropped 4 bases and J dropped 6 bases, with 6 bases sitting between them. This CDR3 has 10 residues. Germline lookup yields CDR1 GTSNPN and CDR2 SVGIG (reference sequence).

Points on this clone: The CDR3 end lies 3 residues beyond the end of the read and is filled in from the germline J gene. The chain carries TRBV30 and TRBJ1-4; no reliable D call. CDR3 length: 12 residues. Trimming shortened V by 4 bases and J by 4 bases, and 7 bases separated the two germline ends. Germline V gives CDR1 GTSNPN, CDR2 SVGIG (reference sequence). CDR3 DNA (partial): TGTGCCTGGAACGGCGGTAATGAAAAA. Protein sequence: CAWNGGNEK. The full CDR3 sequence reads CAWNGGNEKLFF.

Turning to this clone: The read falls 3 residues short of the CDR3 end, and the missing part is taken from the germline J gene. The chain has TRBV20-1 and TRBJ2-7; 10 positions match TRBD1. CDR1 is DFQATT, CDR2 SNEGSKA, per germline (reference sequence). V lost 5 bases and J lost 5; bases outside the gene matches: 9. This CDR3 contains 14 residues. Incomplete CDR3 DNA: TGCAGTGCTTCTCCCGGGACAGGGGTCGACGAG. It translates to CSASPGTGVDE. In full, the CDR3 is CSASPGTGVDEQYF.

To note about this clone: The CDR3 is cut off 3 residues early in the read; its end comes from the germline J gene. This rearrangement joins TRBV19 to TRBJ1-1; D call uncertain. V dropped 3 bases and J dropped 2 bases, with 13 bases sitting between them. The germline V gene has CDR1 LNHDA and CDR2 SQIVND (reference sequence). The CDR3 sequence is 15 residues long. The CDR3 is CASSINRGINTEAFF. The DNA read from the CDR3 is TGTGCCAGTAGTATTAACCGGGGAATCAACACTGAA.

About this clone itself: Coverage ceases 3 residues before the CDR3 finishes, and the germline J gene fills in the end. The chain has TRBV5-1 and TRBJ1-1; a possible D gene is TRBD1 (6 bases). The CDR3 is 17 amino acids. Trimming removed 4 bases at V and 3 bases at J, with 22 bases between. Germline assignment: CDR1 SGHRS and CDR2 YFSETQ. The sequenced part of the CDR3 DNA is TGCGCCAGCAGCCCTACACCCCTGGACAGAGAATACACTGAA. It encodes CASSPTPLDREYTE. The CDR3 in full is CASSPTPLDREYTEAFF.

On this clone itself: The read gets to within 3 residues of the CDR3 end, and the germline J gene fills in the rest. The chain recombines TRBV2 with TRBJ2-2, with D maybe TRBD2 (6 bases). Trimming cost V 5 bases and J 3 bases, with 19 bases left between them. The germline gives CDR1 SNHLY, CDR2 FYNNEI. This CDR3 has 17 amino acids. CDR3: CASSFKPGLIYTGELFF. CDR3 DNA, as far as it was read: TGTGCCAGCAGTTTTAAGCCGGGACTTATTTACACCGGGGAG.

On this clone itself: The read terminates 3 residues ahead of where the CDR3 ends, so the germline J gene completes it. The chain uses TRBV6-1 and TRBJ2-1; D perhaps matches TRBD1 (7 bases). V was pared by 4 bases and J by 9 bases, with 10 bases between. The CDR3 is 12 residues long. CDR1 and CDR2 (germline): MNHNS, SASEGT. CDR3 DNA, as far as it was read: TGTGCCAGCAGTGCAGGGGGGCGTGAG. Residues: CASSAGGRE. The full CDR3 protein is CASSAGGREQFF.

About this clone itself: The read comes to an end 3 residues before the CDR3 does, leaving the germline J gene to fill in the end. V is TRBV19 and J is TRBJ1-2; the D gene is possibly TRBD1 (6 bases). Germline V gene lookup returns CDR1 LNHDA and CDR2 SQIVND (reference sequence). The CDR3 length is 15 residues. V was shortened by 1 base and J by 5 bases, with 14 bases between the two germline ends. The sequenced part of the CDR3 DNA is TGTGCCAGTAGTATAGGTGGACAGTCTTTATATGGC. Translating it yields CASSIGGQSLYG. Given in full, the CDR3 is CASSIGGQSLYGYTF.

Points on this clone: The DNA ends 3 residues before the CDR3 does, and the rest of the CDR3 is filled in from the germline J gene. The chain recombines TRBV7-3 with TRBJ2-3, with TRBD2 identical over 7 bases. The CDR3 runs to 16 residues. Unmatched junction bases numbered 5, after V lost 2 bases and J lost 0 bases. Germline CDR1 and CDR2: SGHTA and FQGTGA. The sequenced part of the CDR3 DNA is TGTGCCAGCAGCTTAGGTCTAGCGGCCAGCACAGATACG. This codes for CASSLGLAASTDT. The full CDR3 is CASSLGLAASTDTQYF. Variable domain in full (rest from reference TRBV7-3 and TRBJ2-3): GAGVSQTPSNKVTEKGKYVELRCDPISGHTALYWYRQSLGQGPEFLIYFQGTGAADDSGLPNDRFFAVRPEGSVSTLKIQRTERGDSAVYLCASSLGLAASTDTQYFGPGTRLTVL.

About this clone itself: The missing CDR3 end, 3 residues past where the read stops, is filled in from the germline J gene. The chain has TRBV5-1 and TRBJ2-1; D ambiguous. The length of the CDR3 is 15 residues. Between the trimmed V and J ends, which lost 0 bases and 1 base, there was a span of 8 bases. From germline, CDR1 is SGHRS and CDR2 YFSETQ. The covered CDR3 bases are TGCGCCAGCAGCTTGGTAACGGGTTCCTACAATGAG. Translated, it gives CASSLVTGSYNE. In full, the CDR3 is CASSLVTGSYNEQFF.

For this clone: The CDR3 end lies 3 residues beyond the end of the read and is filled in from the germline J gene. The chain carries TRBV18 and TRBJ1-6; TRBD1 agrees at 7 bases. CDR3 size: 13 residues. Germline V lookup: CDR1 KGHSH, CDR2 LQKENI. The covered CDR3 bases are TGTGCCAGCTCACCGGGGACAGAGGGGGCC. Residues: CASSPGTEGA. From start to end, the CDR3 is CASSPGTEGALHF.

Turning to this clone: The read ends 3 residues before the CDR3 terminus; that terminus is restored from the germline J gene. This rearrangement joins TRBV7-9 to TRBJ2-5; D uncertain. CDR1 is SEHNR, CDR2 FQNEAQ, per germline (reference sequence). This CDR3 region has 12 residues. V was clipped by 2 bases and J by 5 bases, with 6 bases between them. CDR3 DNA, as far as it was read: TGTGCCAGCAGCTTAATTATTGAGACC. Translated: CASSLIIET. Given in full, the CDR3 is CASSLIIETQYF.

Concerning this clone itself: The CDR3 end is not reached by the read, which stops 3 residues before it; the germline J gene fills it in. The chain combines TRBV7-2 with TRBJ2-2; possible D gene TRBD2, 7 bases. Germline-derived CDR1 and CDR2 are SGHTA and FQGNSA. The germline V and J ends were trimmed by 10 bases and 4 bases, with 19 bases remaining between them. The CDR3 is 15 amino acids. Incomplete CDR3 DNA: TGTGCCACCAAGAAGGGGGGGCCTACCACCGGGGAG. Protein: CATKKGGPTTGE. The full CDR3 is CATKKGGPTTGELFF.

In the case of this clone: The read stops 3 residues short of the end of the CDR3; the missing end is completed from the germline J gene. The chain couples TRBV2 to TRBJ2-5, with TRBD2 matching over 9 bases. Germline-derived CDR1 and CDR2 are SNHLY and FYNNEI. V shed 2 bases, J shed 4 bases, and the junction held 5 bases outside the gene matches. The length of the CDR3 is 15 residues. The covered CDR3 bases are TGTGCCAGCAGTGAATTTCGCGGGGGGGGAGAGACC. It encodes CASSEFRGGGET. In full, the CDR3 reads CASSEFRGGGETQYF.

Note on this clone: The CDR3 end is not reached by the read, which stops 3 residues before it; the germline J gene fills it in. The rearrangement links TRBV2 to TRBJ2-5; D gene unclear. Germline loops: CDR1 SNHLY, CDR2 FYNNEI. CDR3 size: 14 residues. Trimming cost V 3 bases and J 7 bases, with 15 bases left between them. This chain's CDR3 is CASSDLPPPGTQYF. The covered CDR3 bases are TGTGCCAGCAGTGACCTACCTCCCCCAGGGACC.

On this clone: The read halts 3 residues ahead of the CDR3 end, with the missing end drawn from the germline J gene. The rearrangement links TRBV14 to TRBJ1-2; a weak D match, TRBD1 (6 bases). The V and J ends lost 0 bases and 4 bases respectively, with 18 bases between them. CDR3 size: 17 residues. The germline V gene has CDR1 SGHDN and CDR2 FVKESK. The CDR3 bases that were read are TGTGCCAGCAGCCAAGATGCCGAAGGGGGTCCGCGCTATGGC. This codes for CASSQDAEGGPRYG. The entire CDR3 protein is CASSQDAEGGPRYGYTF. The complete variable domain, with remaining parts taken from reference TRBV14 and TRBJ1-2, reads EAGVTQFPSHSVIEKGQTVTLRCDPISGHDNLYWYRRVMGKEIKFLLHFVKESKQDESGMPNNRFLAERTGGTYSTLKVQPAELEDSGVYFCASSQDAEGGPRYGYTFGSGTRLTVV.

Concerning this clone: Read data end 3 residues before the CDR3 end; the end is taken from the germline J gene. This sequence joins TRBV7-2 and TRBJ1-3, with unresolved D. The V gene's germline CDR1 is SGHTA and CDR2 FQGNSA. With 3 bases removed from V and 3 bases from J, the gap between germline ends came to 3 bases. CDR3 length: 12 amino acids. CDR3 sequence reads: CASSFSGNTIYF. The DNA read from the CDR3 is TGTGCCAGCAGCTTCAGTGGAAACACC.

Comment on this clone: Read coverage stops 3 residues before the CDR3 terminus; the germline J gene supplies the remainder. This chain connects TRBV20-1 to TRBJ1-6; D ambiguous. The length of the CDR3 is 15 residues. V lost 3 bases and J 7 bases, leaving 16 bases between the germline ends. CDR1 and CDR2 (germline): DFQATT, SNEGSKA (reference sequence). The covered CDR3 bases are TGCAGTGCTAGTGTGGTTCCCCATCGGAATTCACCC. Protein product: CSASVVPHRNSP. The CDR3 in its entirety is CSASVVPHRNSPLHF.

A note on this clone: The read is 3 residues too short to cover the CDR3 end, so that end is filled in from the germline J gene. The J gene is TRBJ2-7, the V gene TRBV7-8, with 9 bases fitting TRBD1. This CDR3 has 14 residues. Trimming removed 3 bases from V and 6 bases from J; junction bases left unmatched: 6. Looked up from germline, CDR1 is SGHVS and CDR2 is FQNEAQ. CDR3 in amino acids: CASSFGTGNLEQYF. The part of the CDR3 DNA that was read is TGTGCCAGCAGCTTCGGGACAGGGAATCTCGAG.

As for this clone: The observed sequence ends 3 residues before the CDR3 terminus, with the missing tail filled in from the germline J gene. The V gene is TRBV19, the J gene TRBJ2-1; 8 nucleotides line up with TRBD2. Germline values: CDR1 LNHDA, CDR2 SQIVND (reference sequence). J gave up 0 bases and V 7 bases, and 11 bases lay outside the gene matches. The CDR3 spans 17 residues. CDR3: CASTQYAGTSSYNEQFF. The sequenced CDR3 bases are TGTGCCAGTACCCAATATGCGGGGACTAGCTCCTACAATGAG.

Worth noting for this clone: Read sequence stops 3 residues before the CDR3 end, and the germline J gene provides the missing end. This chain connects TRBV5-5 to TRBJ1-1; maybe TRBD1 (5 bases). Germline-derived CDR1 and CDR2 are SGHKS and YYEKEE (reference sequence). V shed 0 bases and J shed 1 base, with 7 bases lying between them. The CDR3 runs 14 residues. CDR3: CASSLVTANTEAFF. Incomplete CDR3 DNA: TGTGCCAGCAGCTTGGTGACAGCGAACACTGAA.

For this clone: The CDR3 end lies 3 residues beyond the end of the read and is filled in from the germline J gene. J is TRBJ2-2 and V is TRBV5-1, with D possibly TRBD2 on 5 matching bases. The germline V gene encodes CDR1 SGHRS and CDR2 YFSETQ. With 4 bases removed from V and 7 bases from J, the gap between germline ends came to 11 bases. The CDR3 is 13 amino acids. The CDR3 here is CASSPGSGGELFF. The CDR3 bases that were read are TGCGCCAGCAGCCCGGGGTCGGGCGGGGAG.

The CDR3 DNA, read in part, is TGCAGTGCTAGGCCGGACAACTACGAG. Amino acid sequence: CSARPDNYE. The complete CDR3 reads CSARPDNYEQYF. The chain uses TRBV20-1 and TRBJ2-7; tentative D call: TRBD1 (5 bases). The sequenced fragment ends 3 residues before the CDR3 boundary, so the rest is inferred from the germline J gene. The CDR3 consists of 12 residues. Between the trimmed V and J ends, which lost 3 bases and 3 bases, there was a span of 9 bases. CDR1 is DFQATT and CDR2 is SNEGSKA in the germline V gene (reference sequence).